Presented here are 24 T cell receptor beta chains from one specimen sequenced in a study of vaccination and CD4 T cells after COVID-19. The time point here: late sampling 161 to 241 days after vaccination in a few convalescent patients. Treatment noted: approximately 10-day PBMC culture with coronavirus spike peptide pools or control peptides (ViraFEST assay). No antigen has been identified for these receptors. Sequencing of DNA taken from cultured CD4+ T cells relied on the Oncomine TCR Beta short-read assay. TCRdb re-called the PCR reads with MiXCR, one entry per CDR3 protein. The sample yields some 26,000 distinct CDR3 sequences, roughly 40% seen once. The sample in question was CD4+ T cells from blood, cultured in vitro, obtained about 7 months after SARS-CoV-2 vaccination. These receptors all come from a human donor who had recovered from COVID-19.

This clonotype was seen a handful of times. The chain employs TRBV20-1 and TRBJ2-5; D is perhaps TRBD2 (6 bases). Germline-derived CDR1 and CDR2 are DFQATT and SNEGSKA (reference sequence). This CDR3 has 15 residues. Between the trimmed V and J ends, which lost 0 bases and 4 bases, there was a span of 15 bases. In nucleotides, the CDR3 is TGCAGTGCTAGAGAGGGCTCTAGCGCTTCAGAGACCCAGTACTTC. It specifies CSAREGSSASETQYF.

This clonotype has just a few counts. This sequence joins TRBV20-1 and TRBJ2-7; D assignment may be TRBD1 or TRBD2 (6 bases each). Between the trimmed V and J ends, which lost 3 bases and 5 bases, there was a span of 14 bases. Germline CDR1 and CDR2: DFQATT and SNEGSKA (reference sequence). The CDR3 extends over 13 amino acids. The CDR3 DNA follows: TGCAGTGCTAGGGAAACAGGGAGGAACGAGCAGTACTTC. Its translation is CSARETGRNEQYF.

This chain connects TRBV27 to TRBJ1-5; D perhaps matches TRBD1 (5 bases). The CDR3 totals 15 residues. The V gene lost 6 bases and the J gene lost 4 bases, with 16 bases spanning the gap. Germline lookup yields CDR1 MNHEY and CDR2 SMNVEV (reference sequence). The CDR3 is CASSRGSRDNQPQHF. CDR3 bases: TGTGCCAGCAGCCGGGGGTCCCGGGATAATCAGCCCCAGCATTTT.

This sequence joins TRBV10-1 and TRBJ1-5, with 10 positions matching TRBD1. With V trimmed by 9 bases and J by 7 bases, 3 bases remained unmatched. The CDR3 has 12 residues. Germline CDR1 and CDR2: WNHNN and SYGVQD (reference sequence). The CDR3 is CARGTGEQPQHF. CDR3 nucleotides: TGCGCCAGAGGGACAGGGGAGCAGCCCCAGCATTTT.

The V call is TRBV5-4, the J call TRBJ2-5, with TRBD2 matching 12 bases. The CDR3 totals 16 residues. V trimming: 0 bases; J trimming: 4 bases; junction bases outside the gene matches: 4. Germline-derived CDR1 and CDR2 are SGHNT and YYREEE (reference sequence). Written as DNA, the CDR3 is TGTGCCAGCAGCTTGGGGTCGACTAGCGGGAGAGAGACCCAGTACTTC. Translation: CASSLGSTSGRETQYF.

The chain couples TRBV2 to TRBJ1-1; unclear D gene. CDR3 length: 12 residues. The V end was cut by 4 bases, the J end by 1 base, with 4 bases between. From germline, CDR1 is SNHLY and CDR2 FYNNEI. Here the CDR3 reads CASSARNTEAFF. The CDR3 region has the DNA TGTGCCAGCAGTGCTCGGAACACTGAAGCTTTCTTT.

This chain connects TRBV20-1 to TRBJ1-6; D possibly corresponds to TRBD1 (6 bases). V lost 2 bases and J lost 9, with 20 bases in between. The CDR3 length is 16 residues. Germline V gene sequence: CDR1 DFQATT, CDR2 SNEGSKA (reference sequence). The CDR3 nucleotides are TGCAGTGCTAGAACCGGTGCGGACAGTTGGTCTTCACCCCTCCACTTT. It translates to CSARTGADSWSSPLHF.

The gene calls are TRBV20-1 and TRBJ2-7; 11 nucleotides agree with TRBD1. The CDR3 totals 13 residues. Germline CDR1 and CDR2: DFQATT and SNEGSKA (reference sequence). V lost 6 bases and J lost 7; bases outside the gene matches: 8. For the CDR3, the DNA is TGCAGTGCACATCGGACAGGGGGCAGAGAGCAGTACTTC. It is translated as CSAHRTGGREQYF.

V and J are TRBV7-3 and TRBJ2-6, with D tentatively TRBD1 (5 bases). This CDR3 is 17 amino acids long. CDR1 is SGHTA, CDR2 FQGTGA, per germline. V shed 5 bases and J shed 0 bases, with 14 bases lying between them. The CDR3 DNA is TGTGCCAGCAGCCCGCAACCAGGGAACTCTGGGGCCAACGTCCTGACTTTC. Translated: CASSPQPGNSGANVLTF.

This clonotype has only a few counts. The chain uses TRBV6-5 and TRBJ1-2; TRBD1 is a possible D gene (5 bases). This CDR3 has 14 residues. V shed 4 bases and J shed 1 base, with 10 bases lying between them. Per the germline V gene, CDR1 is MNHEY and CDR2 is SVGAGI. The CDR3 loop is CASSSLTDNYGYTF. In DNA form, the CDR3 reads TGTGCCAGCAGTTCTTTGACAGATAACTATGGCTACACCTTC.

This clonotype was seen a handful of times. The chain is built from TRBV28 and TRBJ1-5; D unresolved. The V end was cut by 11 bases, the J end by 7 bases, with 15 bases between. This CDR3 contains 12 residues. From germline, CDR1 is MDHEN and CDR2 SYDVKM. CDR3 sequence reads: CASPLCYQPQHF. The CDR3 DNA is TGTGCCTCCCCCCTTTGTTACCAGCCCCAGCATTTT.

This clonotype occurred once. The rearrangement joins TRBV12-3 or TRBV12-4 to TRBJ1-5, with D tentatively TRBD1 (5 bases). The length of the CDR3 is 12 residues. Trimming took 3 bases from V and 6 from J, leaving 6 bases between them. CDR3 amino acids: CASSFGGQPQHF. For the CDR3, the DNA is TGTGCCAGCAGTTTTGGGGGTCAGCCCCAGCATTTT.

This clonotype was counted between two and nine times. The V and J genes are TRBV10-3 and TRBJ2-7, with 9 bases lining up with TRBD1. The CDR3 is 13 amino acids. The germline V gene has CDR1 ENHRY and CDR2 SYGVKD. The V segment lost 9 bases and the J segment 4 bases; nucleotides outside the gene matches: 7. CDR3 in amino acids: CAIKGQGRYEQYF. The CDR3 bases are TGTGCCATTAAAGGACAGGGGAGGTACGAGCAGTACTTC.

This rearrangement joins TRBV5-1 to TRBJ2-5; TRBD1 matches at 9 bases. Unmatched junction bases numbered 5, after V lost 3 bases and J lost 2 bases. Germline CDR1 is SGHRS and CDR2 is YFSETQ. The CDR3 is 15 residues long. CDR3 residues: CASSSGQGLQETQYF. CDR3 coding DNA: TGCGCCAGCAGCTCGGGACAGGGTCTACAAGAGACCCAGTACTTC.

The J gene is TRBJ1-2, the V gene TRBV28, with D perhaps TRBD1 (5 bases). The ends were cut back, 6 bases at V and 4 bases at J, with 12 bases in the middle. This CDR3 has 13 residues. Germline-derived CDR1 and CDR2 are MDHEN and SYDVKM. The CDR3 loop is CASSLLGAYGYTF. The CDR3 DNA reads TGTGCCAGCAGCCTCCTTGGGGCCTATGGCTACACCTTC.

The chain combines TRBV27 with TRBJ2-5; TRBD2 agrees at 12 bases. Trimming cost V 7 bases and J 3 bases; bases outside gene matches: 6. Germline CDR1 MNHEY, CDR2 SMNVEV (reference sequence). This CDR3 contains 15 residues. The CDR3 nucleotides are TGTGCCAGCACCCAGGGACTAGCGGGTGAAGAGACCCAGTACTTC. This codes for CASTQGLAGEETQYF.

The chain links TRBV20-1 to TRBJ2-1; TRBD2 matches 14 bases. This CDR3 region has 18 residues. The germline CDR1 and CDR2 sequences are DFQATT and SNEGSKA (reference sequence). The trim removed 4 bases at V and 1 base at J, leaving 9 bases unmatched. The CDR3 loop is CSANGLAGGGGSYNEQFF. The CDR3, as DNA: TGCAGTGCTAACGGACTAGCGGGAGGAGGGGGGTCCTACAATGAGCAGTTCTTC.

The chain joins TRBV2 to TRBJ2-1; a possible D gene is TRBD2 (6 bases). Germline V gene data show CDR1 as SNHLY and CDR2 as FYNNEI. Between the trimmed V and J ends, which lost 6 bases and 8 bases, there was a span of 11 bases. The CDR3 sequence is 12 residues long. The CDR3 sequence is CASRPTSYEQFF. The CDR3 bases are TGTGCCAGCAGGCCCACTAGCTATGAGCAGTTCTTC.

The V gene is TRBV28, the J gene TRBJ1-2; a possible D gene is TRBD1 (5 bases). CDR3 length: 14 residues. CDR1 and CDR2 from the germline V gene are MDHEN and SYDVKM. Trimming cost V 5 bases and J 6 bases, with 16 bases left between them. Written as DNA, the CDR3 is TGTGCCAGCAGTCCACGGACAAGGGTCGATGGCTACACCTTC. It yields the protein CASSPRTRVDGYTF.

The CDR3 sequence is CASSLALGQNYGYTF. In DNA form, the CDR3 reads TGTGCCAGCAGCTTAGCTCTCGGACAGAACTATGGCTACACCTTC. The genes are TRBV7-9 and TRBJ1-2; D is perhaps TRBD1 (6 bases). Deletions cut 0 bases from V and 2 bases from J, with 10 bases between. This CDR3 spans 15 amino acids. Germline CDR1 and CDR2: SEHNR and FQNEAQ (reference sequence). The complete variable domain, with remaining parts taken from reference TRBV7-9 and TRBJ1-2, reads DTGVSQNPRHKITKRGQNVTFRCDPISEHNRLYWYRQTLGQGPEFLTYFQNEAQLEKSRLLSDRFSAERPKGSFSTLEIQRTEQGDSAMYLCASSLALGQNYGYTFGSGTRLTVV.

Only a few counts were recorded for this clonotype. The CDR3 DNA sequence: TGCAGCGTTGACCGGGGCGCGGGGTATGGCTACACCTTC. Amino acid sequence: CSVDRGAGYGYTF. The rearrangement links TRBV29-1 to TRBJ1-2; possibly TRBD1 for D (5 bases). Germline CDR1 reads SQVTM; CDR2 reads ANQGSEA. The length of the CDR3 is 13 residues. V lost 3 bases to trimming and J lost 5 bases, with 13 bases between them.

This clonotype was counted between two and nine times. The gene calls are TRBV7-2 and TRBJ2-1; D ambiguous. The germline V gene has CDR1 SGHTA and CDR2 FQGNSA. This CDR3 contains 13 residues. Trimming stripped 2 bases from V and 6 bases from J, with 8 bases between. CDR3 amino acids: CASSLLKVNEQFF. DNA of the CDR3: TGTGCCAGCAGCTTACTCAAGGTCAATGAGCAGTTCTTC.

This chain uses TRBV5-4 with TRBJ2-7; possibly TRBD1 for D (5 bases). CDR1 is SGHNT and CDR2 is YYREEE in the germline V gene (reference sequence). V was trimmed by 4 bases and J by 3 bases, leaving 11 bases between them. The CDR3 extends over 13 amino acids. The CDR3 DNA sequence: TGTGCCAGCAGCAATGACAGCAGCTACGAGCAGTACTTC. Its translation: CASSNDSSYEQYF.

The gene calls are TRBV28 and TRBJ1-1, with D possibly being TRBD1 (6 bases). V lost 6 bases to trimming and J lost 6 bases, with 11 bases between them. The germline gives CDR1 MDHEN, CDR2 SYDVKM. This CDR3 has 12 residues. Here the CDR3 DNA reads TGTGCCAGCAGCTTGACAGGACCTGAAGCTTTCTTT. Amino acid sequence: CASSLTGPEAFF. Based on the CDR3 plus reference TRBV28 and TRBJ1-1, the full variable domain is DVKVTQSSRYLVKRTGEKVFLECVQDMDHENMFWYRQDPGLGLRLIYFSYDVKMKEKGDIPEGYSVSREKKERFSLILESASTNQTSMYLCASSLTGPEAFFGQGTRLTVV.